This T cell receptor beta chain is drawn from a study of shared clonotypes between healthy human individuals. The V end lost 3 bases, the J end lost 0 bases, and 8 bases lay between the germline ends. There are 14 residues in the CDR3. Per the germline V gene, CDR1 is WSHSY and CDR2 is SAAADI. Once extracted for a subset, genomic DNA was divided evenly among several immunoSEQ plates. Data came from immunoSEQ multiplex PCR; TCRdb stores just in-frame clones and leaves some out. The sample holds about 2,500,000 clones, around nine tenths seen once. This clone was seen only a few times. The receptor's source is a man younger than 35 in good health. This chain connects TRBV10-2 to TRBJ1-1; D is ambiguous. The sample was naive CD4+ T cells sorted from blood. Documented subset: CD45RA+ positively selected. The CDR3 here is CASSEPGMNTEAFF. CDR3 bases: TGCGCCAGCAGTGAACCTGGCATGAACACTGAAGCTTTCTTT.